One sample yielded the 9 T cell receptor beta chains listed below, sequenced in a study of neoadjuvant anti-PD-1 for oral cavity cancer. TCRdb keeps only in-frame clones here, not all; method: immunoSEQ multiplex PCR. The sample carries 25,000 to 40,000 clones, around four fifths recorded once. Described time point: after neoadjuvant nivolumab, at surgical resection. This specimen consisted of PBMCs, obtained after nivolumab (anti-PD-1) treatment. These receptors originate from a person aged 40 to 85 with oral cavity squamous cell carcinoma.

Only one count was recorded for this clone. V gene TRBV5-4 combines with J gene TRBJ1-3; TRBD1 matches 8 bases. Germline values: CDR1 SGHNT, CDR2 YYREEE (reference sequence). CDR3 length: 14 residues. The junction had 2 bases not matched to a gene; V was cut back by 4 bases and J by 2 bases. The CDR3 region has the DNA TGTGCCAGCAGCCCGACAGGGGCTGGAAACACCATATATTTT. Translation gives CASSPTGAGNTIYF.

The chain has TRBV2 and TRBJ2-5; 14 bases map to TRBD2. The CDR3 spans 16 residues. The germline CDR1 and CDR2 sequences are SNHLY and FYNNEI. V gave up 5 bases and J gave up 4 bases; unmatched junction bases: 6. CDR3 in DNA: TGTGCCAGCAGTAATAGACTAGCGGGGGGGCGAGAGACCCAGTACTTC. Translated: CASSNRLAGGRETQYF.

The CDR3 DNA reads TGTGCCAGCAGTACCTCAGACAGGGTGGGACGGAAGTTCTTC. This gives the protein CASSTSDRVGRKFF. V usage is TRBV28 and J usage is TRBJ2-1; 7 positions match TRBD1. Germline V gene data show CDR1 as MDHEN and CDR2 as SYDVKM. This CDR3 is 14 amino acids long. V gave up 5 bases and J gave up 14 bases; unmatched junction bases: 15.

The table lists this clone with a few counts. CDR3 DNA: TGTGCCAGCAGCCTCAGGGAAAGCAGAAACACCATATATTTT. This encodes CASSLRESRNTIYF. V gene TRBV7-2 combines with J gene TRBJ1-3; possibly TRBD1 for D (5 bases). Germline CDR1 reads SGHTA; CDR2 reads FQGNSA. V lost 5 bases, J lost 5 bases, and 13 bases lay in between. The CDR3 sequence is 14 residues long.

The chain uses TRBV7-8 and TRBJ1-5, with D uncertain. The germline V and J ends were trimmed by 1 base and 3 bases, with 13 bases remaining between them. Germline loops: CDR1 SGHVS, CDR2 FQNEAQ. CDR3 length: 16 amino acids. CDR3 sequence reads: CASSLERYGPNQPQHF. The CDR3, as DNA: TGTGCCAGCAGCTTAGAGCGGTACGGCCCCAATCAGCCCCAGCATTTT.

DNA for the CDR3: TGTGCCAGCAGCACCAGGCCTGGGGCCAACGTCCTGACTTTC. Amino acid sequence: CASSTRPGANVLTF. This chain uses TRBV9 with TRBJ2-6; D is unclear. Between the trimmed V and J ends, which lost 4 bases and 2 bases, there was a span of 7 bases. CDR1 is SGDLS, CDR2 YYNGEE, per germline. The CDR3 has 14 residues.

The chain joins TRBV7-7 to TRBJ2-5, with D uncertain. The CDR3 consists of 14 residues. With 1 base removed from V and 1 base from J, the gap between germline ends came to 7 bases. In germline, CDR1 is SSHAT, CDR2 FNYEAQ (reference sequence). The CDR3 DNA sequence: TGTGCCAGCAGCTTAGGTAGGGTCCAAGAGACCCAGTACTTC. The encoded protein is CASSLGRVQETQYF. Full variable domain (missing parts from reference TRBV7-7 and TRBJ2-5): GAGVSQSPRYKVTKRGQDVTLRCDPISSHATLYWYQQALGQGPEFLTYFNYEAQPDKSGLPSDRFSAERPEGSISTLTIQRTEQRDSAMYRCASSLGRVQETQYFGPGTRLLVL.

The CDR3 nucleotides read TGTGCCAGCAGCTCAGGGGGGTTTAGGTATGGCTACACCTTC. This sequence encodes CASSSGGFRYGYTF. V and J are TRBV5-4 and TRBJ1-2; the match to TRBD1 covers 7 bases. Germline trimming cut 3 bases from V and 5 bases from J; bases unmatched to any gene: 7. Looked up from germline, CDR1 is SGHNT and CDR2 is YYREEE (reference sequence). The length of the CDR3 is 14 residues.

V gene TRBV29-1 combines with J gene TRBJ1-1; no reliable D call. Germline assignment: CDR1 SQVTM and CDR2 ANQGSEA. V was shortened by 5 bases and J by 1 base, with 17 bases between the two germline ends. CDR3 length: 15 amino acids. The CDR3: CSVNGRAARNTEAFF. The CDR3 DNA is TGCAGCGTTAATGGGAGGGCCGCTCGGAACACTGAAGCTTTCTTT.